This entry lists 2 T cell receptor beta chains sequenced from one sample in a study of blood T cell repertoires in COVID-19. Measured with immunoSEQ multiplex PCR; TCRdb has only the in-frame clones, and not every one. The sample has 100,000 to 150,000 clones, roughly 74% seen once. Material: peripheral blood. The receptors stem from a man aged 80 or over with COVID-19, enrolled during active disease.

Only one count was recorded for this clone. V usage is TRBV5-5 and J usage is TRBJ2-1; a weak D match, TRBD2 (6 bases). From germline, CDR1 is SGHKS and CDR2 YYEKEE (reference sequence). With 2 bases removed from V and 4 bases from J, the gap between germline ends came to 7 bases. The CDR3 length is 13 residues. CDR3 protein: CASSLREYNEQFF. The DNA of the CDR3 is TGTGCCAGCAGCTTACGGGAGTACAATGAGCAGTTCTTC.

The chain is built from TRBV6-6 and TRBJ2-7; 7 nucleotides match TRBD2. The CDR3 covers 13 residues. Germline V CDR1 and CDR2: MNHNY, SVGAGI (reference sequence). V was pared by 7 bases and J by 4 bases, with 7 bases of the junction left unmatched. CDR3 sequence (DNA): TGTGCCAGCATGCCAGCGGGAACTTACGAGCAGTACTTC. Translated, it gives CASMPAGTYEQYF.